Listed below are T cell receptor beta chains from one sample, sequenced in a study of human T cells and chemical hapten exposure. TCRdb reanalysed the RACE reads using MiXCR and keeps one entry per CDR3 protein. The sample records tens of thousands of distinct CDR3 sequences, around 9% being singletons. The source material was whole blood, sampled in connection with sensitization to the hapten diphenylcyclopropenone (DPC). Receptors originate from a woman aged 50 to 60 with alopecia areata. Some clones in this sample may be carry-over from other donors' samples. Both conserved end residues are part of each CDR3. The D gene is left open where the match is weak.

d_call	v_call	j_call	cdr3_aa
-	TRBV2	TRBJ1-4	CASSELGILFF
TRBD2	TRBV7-9	TRBJ2-1	CAMVGGAEQFF
-	TRBV2	TRBJ2-5	CASSEAPAGGETQYF
-	TRBV5-4	TRBJ1-1	CASSLANVGPEAFF
-	TRBV27	TRBJ2-5	CASSLGRAKETQYF
TRBD1	TRBV4-3	TRBJ2-7	CASSQQPGQGYEQYF
-	TRBV12-3/TRBV12-4	TRBJ1-3	CASGYAGGVPNTIYF
-	TRBV7-9	TRBJ2-4	CASSATGTLQNIQYF
TRBD2	TRBV20-1	TRBJ2-1	CSARTLAGARSYNEQFF
-	TRBV9	TRBJ2-2	CASTRAGFAGELFF
-	TRBV19	TRBJ1-5	CASSRNRENNQPQHF
TRBD1	TRBV20-1	TRBJ2-1	CSAREDRGRVIANSYNEQFF
-	TRBV20-1	TRBJ1-2	CSARAPGTAYGYTF
TRBD2	TRBV19	TRBJ2-5	CASSVSGSGLETQYF
TRBD2	TRBV3-1	TRBJ2-1	CASARGTSGHNEQFF
-	TRBV3-1	TRBJ2-7	CASSQRGNEQYF
-	TRBV18	TRBJ1-3	CASSPPAGLFDTIYF
TRBD2	TRBV29-1	TRBJ2-3	CSVEDHGEGPDTQYF
TRBD1	TRBV6-1	TRBJ1-5	CASSERTGGNQPQHF
-	TRBV7-2	TRBJ2-2	CASRSALASGELFF
TRBD1	TRBV29-1	TRBJ2-1	CSVVYTGQGNEQFF
TRBD1	TRBV20-1	TRBJ1-5	CSAKGTGSQPQHF
-	TRBV6-5	TRBJ2-7	CASTKWGDPGTTTYEQYF
-	TRBV29-1	TRBJ1-3	CSVERGSGNTIYF
-	TRBV5-1	TRBJ2-5	CASSRAFGGLETQYF
-	TRBV25-1	TRBJ1-2	CASSESEARNGYTF
-	TRBV7-2	TRBJ1-6	CASSLVSDSPLHF
TRBD2	TRBV27	TRBJ2-1	CASSFLAGVNEQFF
TRBD1	TRBV6-5	TRBJ2-2	CASSYVGRGQSTGELFF
-	TRBV12-3/TRBV12-4	TRBJ2-1	CASSLRQVNEQFF
-	TRBV3-1	TRBJ2-4	CASSQVGQIQYF
-	TRBV28	TRBJ1-4	CASSPDPGRNEKLFF
-	TRBV29-1	TRBJ2-1	CSVVTVWNEQFF
-	TRBV30	TRBJ2-4	CAWSVLENIQYF
TRBD2	TRBV13	TRBJ2-7	CASSGGLAASYEQYF
TRBD1	TRBV20-1	TRBJ1-1	CSATTFGQGPTEAFF
-	TRBV10-3	TRBJ2-2	CAISGGAANTGELFF
-	TRBV4-1	TRBJ2-3	CASSGVGFLVTDTQYF
-	TRBV6-6	TRBJ1-2	CASSYSNRVSNYGYTF
-	TRBV29-1	TRBJ2-1	CSGGHGEQFF
-	TRBV7-2	TRBJ2-3	CASSLTGGPTDTQYF
-	TRBV7-8	TRBJ1-1	CASSFQRFMNTEAFF
TRBD1	TRBV5-4	TRBJ1-1	CASSGRGLNTEAFF
-	TRBV7-2	TRBJ2-5	CASSLEGTQRTQYF
TRBD2	TRBV11-2	TRBJ2-1	CASSLAGEDNEQFF
TRBD2	TRBV7-9	TRBJ2-1	CASTPLAGGDNEQFF
-	TRBV18	TRBJ1-2	CASSPQGIGYTF
-	TRBV18	TRBJ2-1	CASSQYNEQFF
-	TRBV20-1	TRBJ1-1	CSARDPNTEAFF
-	TRBV19	TRBJ2-2	CASTSTKIAPVRTGELFF
-	TRBV6-1	TRBJ2-5	CASTRQLGETQYF
TRBD1	TRBV12-3/TRBV12-4	TRBJ1-1	CASSFSDRGLTEAFF
-	TRBV18	TRBJ2-3	CASSPRRQRTDTQYF